A single sample gave rise to the 23 T cell receptor beta chains below, sequenced in a study of shared clonotypes between healthy human individuals (dated by TCRdb to the early 2020s). The library was produced with the immunoSEQ multiplex PCR assay. Here the immuneACCESS table is served through TCRdb, limited to in-frame sequences with V and J called. Missing clones are a known gap in these copies; in checked studies unresolved V genes cover under half, and the rest lacks a known reason. This sample comprises some 1.1 million clones, 60% to 85% of them detected only once. The ten biggest clones cover roughly 0.9% of the sample. Sequenced sample: memory CD4+ T cells from PBMCs. Per the publication, the cell subset or site label means: CD45RA-negative fraction. The receptors shown here come from a man between 18 and 29 years old in good health. Some clones in this sample may be carry-over from other donors' samples.

The V call is TRBV10-1, the J call TRBJ1-3; no clear D gene. The CDR3 contains 15 residues. The germline V and J ends were trimmed by 4 bases and 4 bases, with 14 bases remaining between them. CDR1 WNHNN and CDR2 SYGVQD come from the germline V gene (reference sequence). The CDR3 DNA is TGCGCCAGCAGTGCGACGGGAACGAGGGGAAACACCATATATTTT. It yields the protein CASSATGTRGNTIYF.

The chain combines TRBV5-5 with TRBJ1-1; D uncertain. Trimming removed 1 base at V and 11 bases at J, with 12 bases between. This CDR3 is 12 amino acids long. Germline V lookup: CDR1 SGHKS, CDR2 YYEKEE (reference sequence). CDR3 in DNA: TGTGCCAGCAGCTTGCTGGGTAACGGCGCTTTCTTT. Translated, it gives CASSLLGNGAFF.

V and J are TRBV5-1 and TRBJ2-2, with D unclear. The V gene's germline CDR1 is SGHRS and CDR2 YFSETQ. The CDR3 has 15 amino acids. Trimming shortened V by 0 bases and J by 4 bases, and 10 bases separated the two germline ends. The CDR3 nucleotides read TGCGCCAGCAGCTTGGGGCAGACGAGCACCGGGGAGCTGTTTTTT. Residues: CASSLGQTSTGELFF.

The V call is TRBV6-4, the J call TRBJ1-4; D is perhaps TRBD1 (5 bases). The CDR3 is made up of 12 amino acids. Germline CDR1 reads MRHNA; CDR2 reads SNTAGT. The V gene lost 6 bases and the J gene lost 7 bases, with 9 bases spanning the gap. The CDR3 reads CASRGRSEKLFF. The CDR3 DNA follows: TGTGCCAGCAGGGGGCGCAGTGAAAAACTGTTTTTT.

This chain joins TRBV19 and TRBJ2-1, with TRBD2 as a possible D gene (6 bases). Looked up from germline, CDR1 is LNHDA and CDR2 is SQIVND (reference sequence). V dropped 6 bases and J dropped 10 bases, with 19 bases sitting between them. CDR3 length equals 14 residues. The CDR3 is CASRSGLEFGEQFF. The CDR3 nucleotides read TGTGCCAGTAGGTCGGGACTTGAGTTTGGAGAGCAGTTCTTC.

The V and J genes are TRBV5-1 and TRBJ1-1; D possibly corresponds to TRBD1 (6 bases). Germline loops: CDR1 SGHRS, CDR2 YFSETQ. Trimming removed 4 bases at V and 1 base at J, with 11 bases between. The CDR3 is made up of 14 amino acids. The CDR3 loop is CASSRGHQNTEAFF. CDR3 nucleotide sequence: TGCGCCAGCAGCCGGGGACACCAGAACACTGAAGCTTTCTTT. The full variable domain, with the rest looked up from reference TRBV5-1 and TRBJ1-1, is KAGVTQTPRYLIKTRGQQVTLSCSPISGHRSVSWYQQTPGQGLQFLFEYFSETQRNKGNFPGRFSGRQFSNSRSEMNVSTLELGDSALYLCASSRGHQNTEAFFGQGTRLTVV.

This clone was seen once. V usage is TRBV7-9 and J usage is TRBJ2-7; the D is unclear. Trimming left V 3 bases short and J 2 bases short, with 8 bases between. The germline V gene has CDR1 SEHNR and CDR2 FQNEAQ (reference sequence). There are 13 residues in the CDR3. CDR3 DNA sequence: TGTGCCAGCAGCTTTAAAGGAGCCTACGAGCAGTACTTC. It specifies CASSFKGAYEQYF.

This clone was detected a few times. A far larger clone is one nucleotide away, so this likely arose from a read error. The same CDR3 also results from other DNA sequences found in this sample. The chain is built from TRBV7-2 and TRBJ2-5, with D possibly TRBD1 on 6 matching bases. The V gene lost 5 bases and the J gene lost 2 bases, with 9 bases spanning the gap. The germline CDR1 and CDR2 sequences are SGHTA and FQGNSA. The CDR3 runs to 13 residues. The CDR3 loop reads CASSPRGQETQYF. CDR3 in DNA: TGTGCCAGCAGCCCAAGGGGGCAAGAGACCCAGTACTTC.

The chain employs TRBV28 and TRBJ2-1; no clear D. The V gene's germline CDR1 is MDHEN and CDR2 SYDVKM. V lost 6 bases to trimming and J lost 3 bases, with 12 bases between them. The length of the CDR3 is 14 residues. CDR3 sequence: CASSVGPFYNEQFF. In nucleotides, the CDR3 is TGTGCCAGCAGCGTCGGGCCATTCTACAATGAGCAGTTCTTC.

In its sample, this clone was seen a few times. This may come from a read error, since a much larger clone is one base off. This rearrangement joins TRBV4-1 to TRBJ2-1; 9 positions agree with TRBD2. The germline V gene has CDR1 MGHRA and CDR2 YSYEKL. This CDR3 region has 16 residues. CDR3 bases: TGCGCCAGCAACCAAGAGACTAGCGGCTCCTACAATGAGCAGTTCTTC. This encodes CASNQETSGSYNEQFF.

This clone was observed once. The chain links TRBV28 to TRBJ1-2, with D unclear. Trimming pared 3 bases from V and 2 bases from J, leaving 7 bases between. CDR3 size: 13 residues. Germline V gene lookup returns CDR1 MDHEN and CDR2 SYDVKM. DNA of the CDR3: TGTGCCAGCAGTTTCGGGGTCAACTATGGCTACACCTTC. Protein sequence: CASSFGVNYGYTF.

J is TRBJ1-2 and V is TRBV5-6; no clear D gene. The CDR3 consists of 13 residues. V was shortened by 0 bases and J by 8 bases, with 11 bases between the two germline ends. The germline CDR1 and CDR2 sequences are SGHDT and YYEEEE. In nucleotides, the CDR3 is TGTGCCAGCAGCTTGGAGCGGGGAAGCGGCTACACCTTC. Protein product: CASSLERGSGYTF.

This chain joins TRBV18 and TRBJ2-2; 7 bases agree with TRBD1. The CDR3 runs to 15 residues. Germline values: CDR1 KGHSH, CDR2 LQKENI. J was trimmed by 6 bases and V by 6 bases; bases with no gene match: 10. The CDR3 loop is CASSTNRGYPGELFF. CDR3 in DNA: TGTGCCAGCTCTACCAACAGGGGATATCCCGGGGAGCTGTTTTTT. The whole variable domain, filled in from reference TRBV18 and TRBJ2-2, reads NAGVMQNPRHLVRRRGQEARLRCSPMKGHSHVYWYRQLPEEGLKFMVYLQKENIIDESGMPKERFSAEFPKEGPSILRIQQVVRGDSAAYFCASSTNRGYPGELFFGEGSRLTVL.

This clone was detected only once. The chain links TRBV2 to TRBJ2-3, with TRBD2 as a possible D gene (6 bases). CDR1 and CDR2 from the germline V gene are SNHLY and FYNNEI. The CDR3 runs to 12 residues. The V end was cut by 6 bases, the J end by 5 bases, with 9 bases between. The CDR3 protein is CASSPSEDTQYF. CDR3 coding DNA: TGTGCCAGCAGCCCTAGCGAAGATACGCAGTATTTT.

A remark on this clone: Other nucleotide sequences from this sample produce the same CDR3. The V call is TRBV9, the J call TRBJ2-5; 8 nucleotides agree with TRBD2. The germline V gene encodes CDR1 SGDLS and CDR2 YYNGEE. CDR3 size: 14 residues. V shed 0 bases, J shed 5 bases, and the junction held 3 bases outside the gene matches. The CDR3 protein is CASSVARGGETQYF. The CDR3 nucleotides are TGTGCCAGCAGCGTAGCCCGCGGGGGGGAGACCCAGTACTTC.

A few counts support this clone. A read error may be the cause here, since a much bigger clone is one base away. This sequence joins TRBV5-4 and TRBJ2-7; the match to TRBD1 covers 8 bases. This CDR3 spans 15 amino acids. The J segment lost 0 bases and the V segment lost 4 bases, leaving 6 bases of the junction unmatched. Germline-derived CDR1 and CDR2 are SGHNT and YYREEE (reference sequence). CDR3 bases: TGTGCCAGCAGCCCTCGACAGGGGAGCTCCTACGAGCAGTACTTC. Amino acids: CASSPRQGSSYEQYF.

This clone was seen a few times. The rearrangement uses TRBV19 and TRBJ1-5; no reliable D call. Trimming stripped 7 bases from V and 7 bases from J, with 20 bases between. The CDR3 consists of 15 residues. Germline V gene sequence: CDR1 LNHDA, CDR2 SQIVND (reference sequence). The CDR3 sequence: CASTSLRTTEQPQHF. CDR3 in DNA: TGTGCCAGTACCTCCCTGCGGACGACTGAGCAGCCCCAGCATTTT.

The chain couples TRBV6-6 to TRBJ1-1, with TRBD1 matching over 8 bases. Germline CDR1 is MNHNY and CDR2 is SVGAGI (reference sequence). The CDR3 has 14 amino acids. V gave up 2 bases and J gave up 8 bases; unmatched junction bases: 7. In DNA form, the CDR3 reads TGTGCCAGCAGTTACCGGACAGGGAGGGAAGAAGCTTTCTTT. Residues: CASSYRTGREEAFF.

V gene TRBV7-6 combines with J gene TRBJ2-2; 12 nucleotides line up with TRBD2. The CDR3 loop spans 16 amino acids. Per the germline V gene, CDR1 is SGHVS and CDR2 is FNYEAQ. With V trimmed by 5 bases and J by 5 bases, 6 bases remained unmatched. The CDR3 loop reads CASSPVGLAGTGELFF. The CDR3 DNA follows: TGTGCCAGCAGCCCGGTTGGACTAGCGGGAACCGGGGAGCTGTTTTTT.

The chain couples TRBV2 to TRBJ2-2; 10 nucleotides align to TRBD2. The trim removed 8 bases at V and 3 bases at J, leaving 6 bases unmatched. The CDR3 consists of 15 residues. Germline CDR1 and CDR2: SNHLY and FYNNEI. The CDR3 here is CASRTSGTYTGELFF. Written as DNA, the CDR3 is TGTGCCAGCCGAACTAGCGGGACCTACACCGGGGAGCTGTTTTTT. Based on the CDR3 plus reference TRBV2 and TRBJ2-2, the full variable domain is EPEVTQTPSHQVTQMGQEVILRCVPISNHLYFYWYRQILGQKVEFLVSFYNNEISEKSEIFDDQFSVERPDGSNFTLKIRSTKLEDSAMYFCASRTSGTYTGELFFGEGSRLTVL.

V is TRBV5-6 and J is TRBJ2-7; 8 bases are shared with TRBD2. V shed 1 base and J 0 bases; nucleotides not matched to a gene: 9. The germline V gene encodes CDR1 SGHDT and CDR2 YYEEEE. CDR3 length: 17 amino acids. CDR3 residues: CASSLLPVGTSSYEQYF. DNA for the CDR3: TGTGCCAGCAGCTTGCTCCCGGTCGGGACTAGCTCCTACGAGCAGTACTTC.

The V and J genes are TRBV7-3 and TRBJ1-1; D remains unclear. V was clipped by 4 bases and J by 0 bases, with 6 bases between them. Germline V gene data show CDR1 as SGHTA and CDR2 as FQGTGA. CDR3 length: 13 residues. CDR3 in DNA: TGTGCCAGCAGCTATAAGATGAACACTGAAGCTTTCTTT. It translates to CASSYKMNTEAFF.

This clone was recorded at least ten times. V usage is TRBV7-2 and J usage is TRBJ2-7; either TRBD1 or TRBD2 may supply D (5 bases each). There are 13 residues in the CDR3. Germline CDR1 and CDR2: SGHTA and FQGNSA. V lost 5 bases, J lost 7 bases, and 15 bases lay in between. The chain's CDR3 is CASSAWFGGEQYF. CDR3 coding DNA: TGTGCCAGCAGCGCGTGGTTTGGGGGAGAGCAGTACTTC.